The table lists the clone carrying this T cell receptor (beta chain) with many counts. Its antigen is not known. TCRdb reanalysed the 5' RACE reads using MiXCR and keeps one entry per CDR3 protein. The repertoire holds about 40,000 distinct CDR3 sequences, with over 5% as singletons. This sample was taken from a study of early T cells in non-severe SARS-CoV-2 infection. Study details: Chains stayed unpaired after sequencing of bulk RNA from unsorted whole blood.

Germline V gene lookup returns CDR1 SGHRS and CDR2 YFSETQ. The CDR3 totals 13 residues. V was clipped by 0 bases and J by 9 bases, with 7 bases between them. Whole-study results and caveats: In VDJdb matching, anti-spike CD8 responses were favored while private and CD4 specificities went missing.

This clonotype was sampled from an adult who was a healthcare worker with PCR-confirmed SARS-CoV-2 infection or an uninfected control (not recorded which). Sequencing was performed on whole blood, taken at baseline. The chain is built from TRBV5-1 and TRBJ1-6; D unresolved. The CDR3 region is CASSLDVVSPLHF. In DNA, the CDR3 is TGCGCCAGCAGCTTGGACGTCGTTTCACCCCTCCACTTT.